These T cell receptor beta chains were read from a single sample in a study of blood T cell repertoires in COVID-19. Measured with immunoSEQ multiplex PCR; TCRdb has only the in-frame clones, and not every one. The table includes 300,000 to 400,000 clones, more than 70% detected once. The sequenced material came from peripheral blood. The receptors derive from a man between 25 and 39 years old with active or convalescent COVID-19. Each CDR3 is given with its conserved first and last residue. The order of the fields is V gene, clone size, J gene, D gene, CDR3 protein, CDR3 DNA. The D gene is left open where the match is weak. Size is omitted from some rows. Given values are once, few, many or a class for expanded clones.

V: TRBV6-2/TRBV6-3; size: .; J: TRBJ2-1; D: .; CDR3: CASSQTSNEQFF; DNA: TGTGCCAGCAGTCAGACTAGTAATGAGCAGTTCTTC
V: TRBV7-9; size: .; J: TRBJ1-1; D: TRBD1; CDR3: CASSLRGQGMNTEAFF; DNA: TGTGCCAGCAGCTTAAGGGGACAGGGAATGAACACTGAAGCTTTCTTT
V: TRBV7-6; size: few; J: TRBJ2-1; D: TRBD2; CDR3: CASSSGLVSYNEQFF; DNA: TGTGCCAGCAGCTCGGGACTAGTAAGTTACAATGAGCAGTTCTTC
V: TRBV7-3; size: .; J: TRBJ2-1; D: .; CDR3: CASSSAAYNEQFF; DNA: TGTGCCAGCAGCTCCGCAGCCTACAATGAGCAGTTCTTC
V: TRBV27; size: few; J: TRBJ2-6; D: TRBD1; CDR3: CASSTLGQGFGGANVLTF; DNA: TGTGCCAGCAGTACCCTGGGACAGGGATTCGGTGGGGCCAACGTCCTGACTTTC
V: TRBV6-5; size: .; J: TRBJ1-5; D: .; CDR3: CASSPLGEQPQHF; DNA: TGTGCCAGCAGCCCCCTGGGAGAGCAGCCCCAGCATTTT
V: TRBV19; size: few; J: TRBJ1-2; D: TRBD1; CDR3: CASRHRGSNYGYTF; DNA: TGTGCCAGTAGGCACAGGGGCTCTAACTATGGCTACACCTTC
V: TRBV3-1/TRBV3-2; size: .; J: TRBJ1-6; D: TRBD1; CDR3: CASSQDYRGSPLHF; DNA: TGTGCCAGCAGCCAAGATTACAGGGGTTCACCCCTCCACTTT
V: TRBV5-6; size: .; J: TRBJ1-6; D: .; CDR3: CASSPDGGLNSPLHF; DNA: TGTGCCAGCAGCCCGGACGGGGGTTTGAATTCACCCCTCCACTTT
V: TRBV12-3/TRBV12-4; size: .; J: TRBJ2-3; D: .; CDR3: CASSLRDTQYF; DNA: TGTGCCAGCAGCCTCCGTGATACGCAGTATTTT
V: TRBV7-9; size: .; J: TRBJ1-5; D: TRBD1; CDR3: CASSKEGTGRNQPQHF; DNA: TGTGCCAGCAGTAAAGAAGGGACAGGGAGAAATCAGCCCCAGCATTTT
V: TRBV19; size: .; J: TRBJ2-2; D: TRBD1; CDR3: CASTMDRDGELFF; DNA: TGTGCCAGTACCATGGACAGGGACGGGGAGCTGTTTTTT
V: TRBV6-5; size: .; J: TRBJ1-5; D: .; CDR3: CASSLYQGNQPQHF; DNA: TGTGCCAGCAGCCTATACCAGGGGAATCAGCCCCAGCATTTT
V: TRBV7-9; size: .; J: TRBJ1-5; D: .; CDR3: CASSLVGGYQPQHF; DNA: TGTGCCAGCAGCTTAGTCGGGGGGTACCAGCCCCAGCATTTT